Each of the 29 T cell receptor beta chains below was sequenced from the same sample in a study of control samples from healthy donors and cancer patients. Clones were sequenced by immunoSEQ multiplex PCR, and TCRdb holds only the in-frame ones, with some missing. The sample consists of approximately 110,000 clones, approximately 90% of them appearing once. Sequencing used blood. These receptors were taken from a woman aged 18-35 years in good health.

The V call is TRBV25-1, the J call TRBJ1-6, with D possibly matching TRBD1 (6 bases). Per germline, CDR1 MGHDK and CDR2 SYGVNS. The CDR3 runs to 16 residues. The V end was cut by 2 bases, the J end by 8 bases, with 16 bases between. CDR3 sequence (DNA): TGTGCCAGCAGTGAACCCCGGACCAGGGGCGATTCACCCCTCCACTTT. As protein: CASSEPRTRGDSPLHF.

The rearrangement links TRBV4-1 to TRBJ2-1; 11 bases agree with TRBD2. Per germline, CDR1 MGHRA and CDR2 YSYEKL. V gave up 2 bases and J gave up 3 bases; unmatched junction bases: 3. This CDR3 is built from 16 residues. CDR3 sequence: CASSQLLAGGYNEQFF. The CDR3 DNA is TGCGCCAGCAGCCAACTCCTAGCGGGGGGCTACAATGAGCAGTTCTTC.

The CDR3, as DNA: TGCGCCAGCAGTACCCCGAGCGGGAACTCCTACAATGAGCAGTTCTTC. This sequence encodes CASSTPSGNSYNEQFF. The chain links TRBV10-1 to TRBJ2-1; 7 bases align to TRBD2. Per the germline V gene, CDR1 is WNHNN and CDR2 is SYGVQD (reference sequence). The CDR3 length is 16 residues. V shed 5 bases, J shed 0 bases, and the junction held 7 bases outside the gene matches.

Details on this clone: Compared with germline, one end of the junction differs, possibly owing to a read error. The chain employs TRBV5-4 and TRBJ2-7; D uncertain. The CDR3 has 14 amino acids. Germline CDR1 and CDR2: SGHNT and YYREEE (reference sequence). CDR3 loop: CASSLYGPSYGQYF. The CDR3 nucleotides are TGTGCCAGCAGCTTGTACGGTCCGTCCTACGGGCAGTACTTC. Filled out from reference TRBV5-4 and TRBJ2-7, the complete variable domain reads ETGVTQSPTHLIKTRGQQVTLRCSSQSGHNTVSWYQQALGQGPQFIFQYYREEENGRGNFPPRFSGLQFPNYSSELNVNALELDDSALYLCASSLYGPSYGQYFGPGTRLTVT.

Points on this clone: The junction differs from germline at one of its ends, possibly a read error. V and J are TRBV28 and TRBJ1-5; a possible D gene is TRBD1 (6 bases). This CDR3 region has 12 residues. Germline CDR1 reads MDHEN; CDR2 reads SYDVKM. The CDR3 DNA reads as TGTGTCAGCCAACAGGGTGGGCAGCCCCAGCATTTT. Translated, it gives CVSQQGGQPQHF.

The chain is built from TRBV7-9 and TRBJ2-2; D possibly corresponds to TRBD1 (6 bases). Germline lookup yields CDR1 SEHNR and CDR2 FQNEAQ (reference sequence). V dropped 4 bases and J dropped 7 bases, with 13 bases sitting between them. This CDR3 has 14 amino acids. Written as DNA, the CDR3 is TGTGCCAGCAGCTCAGACAGGTCTGGCGGGGAGCTGTTTTTT. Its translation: CASSSDRSGGELFF.

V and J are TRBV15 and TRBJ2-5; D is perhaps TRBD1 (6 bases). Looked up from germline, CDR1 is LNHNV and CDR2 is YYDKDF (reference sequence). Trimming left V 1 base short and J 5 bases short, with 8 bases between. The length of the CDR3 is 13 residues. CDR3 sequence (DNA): TGTGCCACCAGCAGAGGAGGGGGTGAGACCCAGTACTTC. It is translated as CATSRGGGETQYF.

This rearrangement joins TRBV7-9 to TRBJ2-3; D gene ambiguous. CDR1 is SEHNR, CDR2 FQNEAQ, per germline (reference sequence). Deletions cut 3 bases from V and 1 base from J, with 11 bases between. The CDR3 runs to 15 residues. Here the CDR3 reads CASSFRGVRTDTQYF. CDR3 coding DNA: TGTGCCAGCAGCTTTAGAGGAGTACGCACAGATACGCAGTATTTT. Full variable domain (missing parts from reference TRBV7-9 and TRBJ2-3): DTGVSQNPRHKITKRGQNVTFRCDPISEHNRLYWYRQTLGQGPEFLTYFQNEAQLEKSRLLSDRFSAERPKGSFSTLEIQRTEQGDSAMYLCASSFRGVRTDTQYFGPGTRLTVL.

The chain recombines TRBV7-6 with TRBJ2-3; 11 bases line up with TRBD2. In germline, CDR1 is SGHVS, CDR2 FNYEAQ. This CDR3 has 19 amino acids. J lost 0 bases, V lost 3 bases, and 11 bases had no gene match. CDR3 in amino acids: CASSFSPPGLAVSTDTQYF. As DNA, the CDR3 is TGTGCCAGCAGCTTTTCACCCCCGGGACTAGCGGTTAGCACAGATACGCAGTATTTT.

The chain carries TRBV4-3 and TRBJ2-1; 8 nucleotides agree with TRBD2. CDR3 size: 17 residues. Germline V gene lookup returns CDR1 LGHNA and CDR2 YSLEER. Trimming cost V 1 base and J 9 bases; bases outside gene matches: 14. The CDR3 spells CASSQGGGLDWAGEQFF. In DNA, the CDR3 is TGCGCCAGCAGCCAAGGAGGGGGACTAGATTGGGCCGGTGAGCAGTTCTTC.

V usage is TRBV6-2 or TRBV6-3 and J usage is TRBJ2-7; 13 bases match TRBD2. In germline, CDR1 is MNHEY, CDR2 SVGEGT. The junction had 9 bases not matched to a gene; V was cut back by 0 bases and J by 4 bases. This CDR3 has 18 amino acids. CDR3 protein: CASSYSTSLAGGRYEQYF. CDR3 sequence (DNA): TGTGCCAGCAGTTACTCGACCTCACTAGCGGGAGGGCGGTACGAGCAGTACTTC.

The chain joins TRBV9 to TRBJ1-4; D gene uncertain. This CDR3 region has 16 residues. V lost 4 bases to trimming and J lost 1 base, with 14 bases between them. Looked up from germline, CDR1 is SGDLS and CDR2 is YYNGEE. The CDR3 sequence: CASSPAGLETNEKLFF. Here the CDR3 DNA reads TGTGCCAGCAGCCCCGCAGGTCTCGAAACTAATGAAAAACTGTTTTTT.

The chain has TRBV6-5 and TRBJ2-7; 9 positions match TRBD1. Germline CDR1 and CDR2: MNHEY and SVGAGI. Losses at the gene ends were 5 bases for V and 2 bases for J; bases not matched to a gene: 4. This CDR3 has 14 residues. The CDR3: CASSPGQGTYEQYF. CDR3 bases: TGTGCCAGCAGTCCCGGACAGGGGACCTACGAGCAGTACTTC.

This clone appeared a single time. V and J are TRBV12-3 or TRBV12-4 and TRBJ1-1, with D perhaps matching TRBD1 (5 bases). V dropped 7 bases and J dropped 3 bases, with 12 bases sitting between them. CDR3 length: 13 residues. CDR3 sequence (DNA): TGTGCCAGCATCGAGGGGACTGACACTGAAGCTTTCTTT. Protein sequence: CASIEGTDTEAFF.

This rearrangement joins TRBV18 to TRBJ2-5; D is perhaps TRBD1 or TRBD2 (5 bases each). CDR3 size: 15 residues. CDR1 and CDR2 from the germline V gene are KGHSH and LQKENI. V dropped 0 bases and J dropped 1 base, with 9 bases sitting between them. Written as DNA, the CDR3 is TGTGCCAGCTCACCACCGGGGACGGTCCAAGAGACCCAGTACTTC. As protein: CASSPPGTVQETQYF.

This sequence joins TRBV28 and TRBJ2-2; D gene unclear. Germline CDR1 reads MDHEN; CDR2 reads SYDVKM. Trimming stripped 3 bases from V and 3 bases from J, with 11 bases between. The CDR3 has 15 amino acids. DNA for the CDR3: TGTGCCAGCAGTTTTTACGGGTCGGACACCGGGGAGCTGTTTTTT. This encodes CASSFYGSDTGELFF.

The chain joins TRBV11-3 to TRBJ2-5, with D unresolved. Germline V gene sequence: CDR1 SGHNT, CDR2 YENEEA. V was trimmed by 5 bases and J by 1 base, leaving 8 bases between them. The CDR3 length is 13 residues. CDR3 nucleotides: TGTGCCAGCAGCCTAGGATCCCAAGAGACCCAGTACTTC. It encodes CASSLGSQETQYF.

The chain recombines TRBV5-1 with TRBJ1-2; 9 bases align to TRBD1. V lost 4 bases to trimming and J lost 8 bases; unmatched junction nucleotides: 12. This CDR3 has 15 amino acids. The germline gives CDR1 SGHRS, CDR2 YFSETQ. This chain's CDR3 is CASSPGTGRRRGYTF. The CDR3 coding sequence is TGCGCCAGCAGCCCCGGGACAGGGAGGAGAAGAGGCTACACCTTC.

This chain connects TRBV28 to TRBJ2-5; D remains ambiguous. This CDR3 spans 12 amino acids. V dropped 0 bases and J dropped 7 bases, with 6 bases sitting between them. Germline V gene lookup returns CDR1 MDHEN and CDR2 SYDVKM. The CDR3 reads CASSLWRGTQYF. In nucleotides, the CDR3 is TGTGCCAGCAGTTTATGGAGAGGGACCCAGTACTTC.

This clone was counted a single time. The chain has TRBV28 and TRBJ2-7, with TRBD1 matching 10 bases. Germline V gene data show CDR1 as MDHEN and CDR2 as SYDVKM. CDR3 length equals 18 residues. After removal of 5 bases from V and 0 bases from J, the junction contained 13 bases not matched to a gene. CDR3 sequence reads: CASSHPLSTGGSSYEQYF. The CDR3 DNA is TGTGCCAGCAGTCACCCCCTCTCGACAGGGGGCTCCTCCTACGAGCAGTACTTC.

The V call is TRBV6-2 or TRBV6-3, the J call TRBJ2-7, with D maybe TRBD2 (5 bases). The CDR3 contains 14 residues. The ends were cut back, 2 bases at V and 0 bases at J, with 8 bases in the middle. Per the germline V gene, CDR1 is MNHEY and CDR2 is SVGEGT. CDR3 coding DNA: TGTGCCAGCAGTTACGACGAGGGCTCCTACGAGCAGTACTTC. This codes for CASSYDEGSYEQYF.

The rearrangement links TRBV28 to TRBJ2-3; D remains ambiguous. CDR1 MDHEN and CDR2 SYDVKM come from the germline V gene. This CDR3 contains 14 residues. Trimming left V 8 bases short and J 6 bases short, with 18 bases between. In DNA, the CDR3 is TGTGCCAGCGCTACTTTATCCCACTCTGATACGCAGTATTTT. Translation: CASATLSHSDTQYF.

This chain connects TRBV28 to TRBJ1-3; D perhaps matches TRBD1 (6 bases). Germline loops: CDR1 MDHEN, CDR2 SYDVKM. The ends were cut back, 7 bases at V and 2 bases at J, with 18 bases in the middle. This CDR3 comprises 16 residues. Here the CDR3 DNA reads TGTGCCAGCACTCAAAACAGGGTTAGAACTGGAAACACCATATATTTT. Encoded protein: CASTQNRVRTGNTIYF.

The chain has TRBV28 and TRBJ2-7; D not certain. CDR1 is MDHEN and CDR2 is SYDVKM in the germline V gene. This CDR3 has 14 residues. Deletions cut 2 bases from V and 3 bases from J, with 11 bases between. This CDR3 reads CASSLLRQSYEQYF. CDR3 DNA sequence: TGTGCCAGCAGTTTACTCCGACAAAGCTACGAGCAGTACTTC.

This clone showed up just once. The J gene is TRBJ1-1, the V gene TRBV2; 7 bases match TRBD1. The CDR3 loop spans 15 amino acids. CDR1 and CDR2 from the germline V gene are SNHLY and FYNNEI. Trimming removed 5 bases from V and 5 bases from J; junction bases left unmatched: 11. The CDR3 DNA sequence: TGTGCCAGCAGTTCTAACCGCAGGGGGGGGACTGAAGCTTTCTTT. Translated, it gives CASSSNRRGGTEAFF. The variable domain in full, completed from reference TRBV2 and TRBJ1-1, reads EPEVTQTPSHQVTQMGQEVILRCVPISNHLYFYWYRQILGQKVEFLVSFYNNEISEKSEIFDDQFSVERPDGSNFTLKIRSTKLEDSAMYFCASSSNRRGGTEAFFGQGTRLTVV.

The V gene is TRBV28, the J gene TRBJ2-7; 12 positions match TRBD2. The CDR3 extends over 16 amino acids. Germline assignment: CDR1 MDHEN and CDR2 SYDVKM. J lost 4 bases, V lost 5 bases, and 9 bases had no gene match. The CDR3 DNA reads TGTGCCAGCAGTCCAAAGACTAGCGGGGGCTCATACGAGCAGTACTTC. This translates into CASSPKTSGGSYEQYF.

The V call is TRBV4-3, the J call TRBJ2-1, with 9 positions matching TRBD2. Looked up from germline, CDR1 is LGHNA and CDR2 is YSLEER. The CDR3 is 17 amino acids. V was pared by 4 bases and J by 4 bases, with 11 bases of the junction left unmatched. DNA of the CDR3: TGCGCCAGCAGCCGCCGACTAGCGGAAGTCCAGTACAATGAGCAGTTCTTC. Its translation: CASSRRLAEVQYNEQFF.

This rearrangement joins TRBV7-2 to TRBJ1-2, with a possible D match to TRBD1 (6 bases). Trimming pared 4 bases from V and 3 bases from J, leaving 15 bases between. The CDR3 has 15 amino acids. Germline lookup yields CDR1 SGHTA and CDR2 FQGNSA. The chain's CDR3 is CASSSRTEAYYGYTF. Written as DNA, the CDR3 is TGTGCCAGCAGCTCCCGGACAGAGGCCTACTATGGCTACACCTTC.

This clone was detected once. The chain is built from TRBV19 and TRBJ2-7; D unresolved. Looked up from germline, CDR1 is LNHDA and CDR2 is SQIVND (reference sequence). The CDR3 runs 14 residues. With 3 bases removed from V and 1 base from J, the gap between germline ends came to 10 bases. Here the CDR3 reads CASSITEESYEQYF. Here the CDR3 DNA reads TGTGCCAGTAGTATTACCGAGGAGTCCTACGAGCAGTACTTC.